One sample yielded the 15 T cell receptor beta chains listed below, sequenced in a study of cytomegalovirus exposure and HLA in healthy donors. Only in-frame clones appear in the TCRdb table, and some are missing; sequencing was by immunoSEQ multiplex PCR. The sample lists 57,000 or so clones; 91% were seen once. Sequences were obtained from PBMCs. The receptors originated from a woman in her 30s in good health and CMV-seronegative.

The J gene is TRBJ1-3, the V gene TRBV9; D perhaps matches TRBD1 (6 bases). The V gene's germline CDR1 is SGDLS and CDR2 YYNGEE. The CDR3 is made up of 16 amino acids. The V and J ends lost 0 bases and 0 bases respectively, with 10 bases between them. CDR3 residues: CASSVGTARSGNTIYF. For the CDR3, the DNA is TGTGCCAGCAGCGTAGGGACAGCCCGCTCTGGAAACACCATATATTTT.

The chain carries TRBV7-2 and TRBJ2-1; D unclear. V shed 0 bases and J shed 7 bases, with 4 bases lying between them. This CDR3 comprises 12 residues. From germline, CDR1 is SGHTA and CDR2 FQGNSA. The CDR3 loop is CASSLARNEQFF. The CDR3 coding sequence is TGTGCCAGCAGCTTAGCCCGGAATGAGCAGTTCTTC.

V usage is TRBV7-2 and J usage is TRBJ2-1; 14 bases fit TRBD2. The germline V gene encodes CDR1 SGHTA and CDR2 FQGNSA. This CDR3 comprises 18 residues. The ends lost 2 bases at V and 6 bases at J; junction bases unmatched: 9. CDR3 residues: CASSLWGTSGSFGNEQFF. The CDR3 bases are TGTGCCAGCAGCTTATGGGGGACTAGCGGGAGTTTCGGCAATGAGCAGTTCTTC.

The chain joins TRBV13 to TRBJ2-7, with a weak D call TRBD1 (5 bases). CDR3 length equals 14 residues. Germline V gene lookup returns CDR1 PRHDT and CDR2 FYEKMQ (reference sequence). V lost 5 bases and J 0 bases, leaving 11 bases between the germline ends. The CDR3 sequence is CASSLRQSSYEQYF. The CDR3 DNA reads TGTGCCAGCAGCCTGAGACAGAGCTCCTACGAGCAGTACTTC.

This chain links TRBV2 with TRBJ1-2; possible D gene TRBD1, 5 bases. Germline CDR1 SNHLY, CDR2 FYNNEI. This CDR3 is 12 amino acids long. Deletions cut 6 bases from V and 8 bases from J, with 13 bases between. As DNA, the CDR3 is TGTGCCAGCAGGACAGATGACCCCGGCTACACCTTC. It yields the protein CASRTDDPGYTF.

This rearrangement joins TRBV12-5 to TRBJ2-1; TRBD2 is a possible D gene (6 bases). V was trimmed by 0 bases and J by 7 bases, leaving 22 bases between them. Germline V lookup: CDR1 LGHNT, CDR2 FRNRAP. The CDR3 consists of 18 residues. The CDR3 reads CASGLVRGTQYLRNEQFF. The CDR3 DNA reads as TGTGCTAGTGGTTTGGTACGAGGGACTCAATATCTTAGGAATGAGCAGTTCTTC.

The DNA for the CDR3 is TGTGCCAGCAGTTTATGGCCCCGGGACAGGATCTCCTACGAGCAGTACTTC. Amino acids: CASSLWPRDRISYEQYF. The chain has TRBV28 and TRBJ2-7, with 8 bases aligning to TRBD1. The ends lost 0 bases at V and 0 bases at J; junction bases unmatched: 7. The germline V gene encodes CDR1 MDHEN and CDR2 SYDVKM. The CDR3 totals 17 residues.

In nucleotides, the CDR3 is TGTGCCAGCAGCTCCGATCCCCCTTGGCGGGGGAGGAGCTCCTACGAGCAGTACTTC. Translation gives CASSSDPPWRGRSSYEQYF. J is TRBJ2-7 and V is TRBV28; 7 nucleotides match TRBD2. Germline V gene data show CDR1 as MDHEN and CDR2 as SYDVKM. Germline trimming cut 6 bases from V and 0 bases from J; bases unmatched to any gene: 20. CDR3 length: 19 residues.

This chain uses TRBV19 with TRBJ2-7; TRBD2 might be the D (6 bases). The CDR3 is 15 residues long. Trimming removed 10 bases from V and 1 base from J, with 20 bases in between. Germline V gives CDR1 LNHDA, CDR2 SQIVND (reference sequence). Here the CDR3 reads CATRPDSGESYEQYF. The CDR3 nucleotides read TGTGCCACCCGCCCGGATAGCGGAGAGTCCTACGAGCAGTACTTC.

This chain uses TRBV5-6 with TRBJ2-7, with D perhaps TRBD1 (6 bases). Trimming pared 4 bases from V and 2 bases from J, leaving 16 bases between. Germline V CDR1 and CDR2: SGHDT, YYEEEE. The CDR3 contains 15 residues. CDR3 sequence: CASSGLGTSPYEQYF. DNA for the CDR3: TGTGCCAGCAGCGGTCTCGGGACATCACCCTACGAGCAGTACTTC. Complete variable domain (other parts from reference TRBV5-6 and TRBJ2-7): DAGVTQSPTHLIKTRGQQVTLRCSPKSGHDTVSWYQQALGQGPQFIFQYYEEEERQRGNFPDRFSGHQFPNYSSELNVNALLLGDSALYLCASSGLGTSPYEQYFGPGTRLTVT.

This clone turned up a few times. The J gene is TRBJ1-2, the V gene TRBV15; D call uncertain. The length of the CDR3 is 16 residues. V was cut by 0 bases and J by 2 bases, with 13 bases left in between. Germline V CDR1 and CDR2: LNHNV, YYDKDF (reference sequence). The CDR3 DNA reads TGTGCCACCAGCAGAGAGATCCCCAGATCGAACTATGGCTACACCTTC. As protein: CATSREIPRSNYGYTF.

The rearrangement uses TRBV28 and TRBJ1-2; D is possibly TRBD1 (6 bases). Germline CDR1 and CDR2: MDHEN and SYDVKM. Trimming removed 5 bases from V and 1 base from J, with 14 bases in between. The CDR3 length is 15 residues. Here the CDR3 DNA reads TGTGCCAGCAGTGGGGGGGGGCGCGATAACTATGGCTACACCTTC. Translated: CASSGGGRDNYGYTF.

The chain has TRBV4-1 and TRBJ2-7; no firm D call. Trimming left V 0 bases short and J 4 bases short, with 7 bases between. The CDR3 runs 13 residues. The V gene's germline CDR1 is MGHRA and CDR2 YSYEKL. CDR3 residues: CASSQDTTYEQYF. CDR3 nucleotide sequence: TGCGCCAGCAGCCAAGATACAACGTACGAGCAGTACTTC.

V gene TRBV12-5 combines with J gene TRBJ2-1; tentatively, D is TRBD2 (6 bases). Per the germline V gene, CDR1 is LGHNT and CDR2 is FRNRAP. The CDR3 covers 16 residues. V lost 2 bases and J 3 bases, leaving 14 bases between the germline ends. The CDR3 loop reads CASGLNIRGNYNEQFF. The CDR3 nucleotides read TGTGCTAGTGGTTTGAATATACGGGGGAACTACAATGAGCAGTTCTTC.

The CDR3 DNA sequence: TGTGCCAGCAGCGTAGTTTCAGGGTCGTCTGGCTACACCTTC. This gives the protein CASSVVSGSSGYTF. This rearrangement joins TRBV9 to TRBJ1-2; possible D gene TRBD1, 5 bases. Per germline, CDR1 SGDLS and CDR2 YYNGEE. The CDR3 has 14 amino acids. V lost 0 bases and J lost 7, with 13 bases in between.